These 25 T cell receptor beta chains share one sample of origin, sequenced in a study of blood T cell repertoires in COVID-19. Method: immunoSEQ multiplex PCR; TCRdb's copy keeps in-frame clones and lacks some. The table records 110,000 or so clones, about 90% of them present only once. Specimen: peripheral blood. The receptor set was obtained from a human donor in a cohort sampled during active COVID-19.

V gene TRBV30 combines with J gene TRBJ2-1, with TRBD2 matching 7 bases. V lost 4 bases and J lost 9; bases outside the gene matches: 9. The CDR3 is made up of 13 amino acids. From germline, CDR1 is GTSNPN and CDR2 SVGIG (reference sequence). This CDR3 reads CAWTRTSRGEQFF. CDR3 nucleotides: TGTGCCTGGACCAGGACTAGTCGGGGTGAGCAGTTCTTC.

This chain links TRBV3-1 (or the pseudogene TRBV3-2) with TRBJ1-5, with D hard to call. V dropped 4 bases and J dropped 5 bases, with 12 bases sitting between them. This CDR3 comprises 14 residues. CDR1 is LGHDT, CDR2 YNNKEL, per germline (reference sequence). This chain's CDR3 is CASSLNAVDQPQHF. CDR3 nucleotide sequence: TGTGCCAGCAGCCTTAACGCGGTCGATCAGCCCCAGCATTTT.

This clone has just one count. This chain joins TRBV25-1 and TRBJ1-1; D may be TRBD1 (5 bases). Trimming shortened V by 6 bases and J by 4 bases, and 18 bases separated the two germline ends. The CDR3 has 15 amino acids. Germline V gene sequence: CDR1 MGHDK, CDR2 SYGVNS. The CDR3 reads CASSPVGGWSTEAFF. The CDR3 coding sequence is TGTGCCAGCAGCCCAGTGGGGGGTTGGAGCACTGAAGCTTTCTTT.

Here the CDR3 reads CASTEGSGANYGYTF. The CDR3 DNA reads TGTGCCAGTACGGAGGGGAGTGGGGCAAACTATGGCTACACCTTC. The chain is built from TRBV19 and TRBJ1-2; D perhaps matches TRBD1 (5 bases). The germline V gene has CDR1 LNHDA and CDR2 SQIVND (reference sequence). Trimming shortened V by 7 bases and J by 2 bases, and 17 bases separated the two germline ends. The length of the CDR3 is 15 residues.

The chain employs TRBV7-9 and TRBJ1-2; D is unresolved. Germline assignment: CDR1 SEHNR and CDR2 FQNEAQ (reference sequence). The CDR3 is made up of 14 amino acids. V gave up 9 bases and J gave up 1 base, with 15 bases separating them. The CDR3 sequence is CASTYDQVNYGYTF. The CDR3 region has the DNA TGTGCCAGTACCTATGATCAGGTTAACTATGGCTACACCTTC.

This chain connects TRBV11-2 to TRBJ2-7; 12 nucleotides line up with TRBD2. Per the germline V gene, CDR1 is SGHAT and CDR2 is FQNNGV. The V segment lost 2 bases and the J segment 0 bases; nucleotides outside the gene matches: 2. The CDR3 has 16 residues. As DNA, the CDR3 is TGTGCCAGCAGCTTATCGACTAGCGGGAGCTCCTACGAGCAGTACTTC. Its protein is CASSLSTSGSSYEQYF.

The rearrangement joins TRBV6-2 or TRBV6-3 to TRBJ2-1; the D gene is possibly TRBD2 (6 bases). The V gene's germline CDR1 is MNHEY and CDR2 SVGEGT. The length of the CDR3 is 18 residues. Deletions cut 6 bases from V and 0 bases from J, with 21 bases between. The CDR3 nucleotides are TGTGCCAGCAGCCCTCACGTTAGACAGACTAGCTCCTACAATGAGCAGTTCTTC. As protein: CASSPHVRQTSSYNEQFF.

This clone appeared once. The chain is built from TRBV9 and TRBJ2-2; 7 bases match TRBD1. Germline assignment: CDR1 SGDLS and CDR2 YYNGEE. The CDR3 has 15 amino acids. Trimming cost V 1 base and J 0 bases; bases outside gene matches: 0. This chain's CDR3 is CASSVQGANTGELFF. CDR3 nucleotide sequence: TGTGCCAGCAGCGTACAGGGGGCGAACACCGGGGAGCTGTTTTTT.

This sequence joins TRBV27 and TRBJ2-7, with TRBD1 identical over 11 bases. After removal of 5 bases from V and 3 bases from J, the junction contained 3 bases not matched to a gene. This CDR3 has 14 amino acids. CDR1 is MNHEY, CDR2 SMNVEV, per germline (reference sequence). The CDR3 spells CASSPGTGGYEQYF. DNA of the CDR3: TGTGCCAGCAGTCCCGGGACAGGGGGCTACGAGCAGTACTTC.

V gene TRBV9 combines with J gene TRBJ2-1, with 7 bases identical to TRBD2. The CDR3 has 15 residues. J was trimmed by 0 bases and V by 3 bases; bases with no gene match: 3. Germline V gene data show CDR1 as SGDLS and CDR2 as YYNGEE. The CDR3 DNA reads as TGTGCCAGCAGCGGTAGCGGGCACTCCTACAATGAGCAGTTCTTC. It yields the protein CASSGSGHSYNEQFF.

V usage is TRBV2 and J usage is TRBJ2-2; TRBD1 agrees at 12 bases. Germline-derived CDR1 and CDR2 are SNHLY and FYNNEI. The J segment lost 7 bases and the V segment lost 4 bases, leaving 4 bases of the junction unmatched. CDR3 length: 15 amino acids. Here the CDR3 reads CASSGDRGLSGELFF. The CDR3 bases are TGTGCCAGCAGTGGGGACAGGGGGCTCAGCGGGGAGCTGTTTTTT.

The chain couples TRBV5-1 to TRBJ1-1; D is unclear. Germline V gene sequence: CDR1 SGHRS, CDR2 YFSETQ. The V gene lost 0 bases and the J gene lost 3 bases, with 9 bases spanning the gap. The CDR3 is made up of 14 amino acids. The CDR3 DNA reads as TGCGCCAGCAGCTTGGGAGGGTACGACACTGAAGCTTTCTTT. It yields the protein CASSLGGYDTEAFF.

This sequence joins TRBV4-1 and TRBJ2-5, with TRBD2 matching 7 bases. The CDR3 is 17 amino acids. The J segment lost 2 bases and the V segment lost 4 bases, leaving 13 bases of the junction unmatched. The germline gives CDR1 MGHRA, CDR2 YSYEKL. The CDR3 sequence: CASSPEGLVGGQETQYF. The CDR3 nucleotides are TGCGCCAGCAGCCCAGAAGGACTAGTGGGCGGTCAAGAGACCCAGTACTTC.

This chain uses TRBV19 with TRBJ2-3; weak D call: TRBD2 (6 bases). V dropped 5 bases and J dropped 2 bases, with 11 bases sitting between them. The CDR3 consists of 14 residues. CDR1 and CDR2 (germline): LNHDA, SQIVND (reference sequence). This CDR3 is CASSGGLYTDTQYF. The CDR3 nucleotides read TGTGCCAGTAGTGGGGGACTTTACACAGATACGCAGTATTTT.

The DNA of the CDR3 is TGTGCCAGCAGTCCACTGGGGCAGGGAAGCTATGGCTACACCTTC. It translates to CASSPLGQGSYGYTF. The genes are TRBV6-2 or TRBV6-3 and TRBJ1-2; tentatively, D is TRBD1 (5 bases). Per germline, CDR1 MNHEY and CDR2 SVGEGT. The CDR3 runs 15 residues. V lost 5 bases, J lost 4 bases, and 17 bases lay in between.

Points on this clone: Compared with germline, one end of the junction differs, possibly owing to a read error. The J gene is TRBJ2-5, the V gene TRBV3-1 (or the pseudogene TRBV3-2); 8 bases map to TRBD2. This CDR3 region has 13 residues. Per germline, CDR1 LGHDT and CDR2 YNNKEL (reference sequence). The CDR3 DNA reads TGTGCCAGCAACCAACTAGCGGAAGAGACCCAGTACTTC. Protein product: CASNQLAEETQYF.

The chain is built from TRBV29-1 and TRBJ2-7; TRBD1 matches 7 bases. CDR1 is SQVTM, CDR2 ANQGSEA, per germline. V gave up 5 bases and J gave up 4 bases; unmatched junction bases: 17. The CDR3 runs to 16 residues. For the CDR3, the DNA is TGCAGCGTTTGGGACAGCAAGGACTCGACTGGGTACGAGCAGTACTTC. Protein: CSVWDSKDSTGYEQYF.

V and J are TRBV5-8 and TRBJ2-2; TRBD2 agrees at 10 bases. The CDR3 totals 17 residues. CDR1 and CDR2 (germline): SGHTS, YDEGEE. After removal of 4 bases from V and 5 bases from J, the junction contained 11 bases not matched to a gene. The CDR3 reads CASSSPRLAGETGELFF. The CDR3 DNA sequence: TGTGCCAGCAGCAGCCCTCGGCTAGCGGGAGAGACCGGGGAGCTGTTTTTT.

The rearrangement joins TRBV4-1 to TRBJ1-4; D ambiguous. Between the trimmed V and J ends, which lost 0 bases and 2 bases, there was a span of 19 bases. Germline lookup yields CDR1 MGHRA and CDR2 YSYEKL. CDR3 size: 19 residues. The CDR3 coding sequence is TGCGCCAGCAGCCAAGATGGAGCGCGCGCCGGGGTCACTAATGAAAAACTGTTTTTT. The encoded protein is CASSQDGARAGVTNEKLFF.

CDR3 residues: CASSFSSSSYNEQFF. In DNA form, the CDR3 reads TGTGCCAGCAGTTTCTCTAGTAGCTCCTACAATGAGCAGTTCTTC. The chain uses TRBV27 and TRBJ2-1; D is undetermined. The CDR3 runs 15 residues. V shed 3 bases and J shed 0 bases, with 9 bases lying between them. The germline V gene encodes CDR1 MNHEY and CDR2 SMNVEV (reference sequence).

The V and J genes are TRBV7-2 and TRBJ1-2; 8 positions match TRBD1. Per the germline V gene, CDR1 is SGHTA and CDR2 is FQGNSA. V shed 4 bases, J shed 7 bases, and the junction held 8 bases outside the gene matches. The CDR3 runs 14 residues. CDR3 nucleotides: TGTGCCAGCAGCTCGGCGACAGGGGTTCGTGGCTACACCTTC. Residues: CASSSATGVRGYTF. The full variable domain, its missing parts supplied by reference TRBV7-2 and TRBJ1-2, is GAGVSQSPSNKVTEKGKDVELRCDPISGHTALYWYRQSLGQGLEFLIYFQGNSAPDKSGLPSDRFSAERTGGSVSTLTIQRTQQEDSAVYLCASSSATGVRGYTFGSGTRLTVV.

CDR3 DNA sequence: TGTGCCAGCACCCCCCCAGGGATCGGCTACACCTTC. Translation gives CASTPPGIGYTF. The chain recombines TRBV6-6 with TRBJ1-2, with TRBD1 as a possible D gene (5 bases). This CDR3 comprises 12 residues. The ends were cut back, 7 bases at V and 8 bases at J, with 14 bases in the middle. Per the germline V gene, CDR1 is MNHNY and CDR2 is SVGAGI (reference sequence).

This chain uses TRBV3-1 (or the pseudogene TRBV3-2) with TRBJ2-3, with 14 bases aligning to TRBD2. CDR1 is LGHDT and CDR2 is YNNKEL in the germline V gene (reference sequence). V was pared by 4 bases and J by 2 bases, with 8 bases of the junction left unmatched. The CDR3 runs 18 residues. CDR3 sequence (DNA): TGTGCCAGCAGCCCCGGGACTAGCGGGAGACCCCTCACAGATACGCAGTATTTT. Translated, it gives CASSPGTSGRPLTDTQYF.

V gene TRBV5-8 combines with J gene TRBJ1-1; D gene uncertain. Germline V gene sequence: CDR1 SGHTS, CDR2 YDEGEE. V was shortened by 3 bases and J by 1 base, with 10 bases between the two germline ends. The CDR3 has 14 residues. As DNA, the CDR3 is TGTGCCAGCAGCTGGTCGGAGGGGAACACTGAAGCTTTCTTT. Its translation: CASSWSEGNTEAFF.

The rearrangement uses TRBV18 and TRBJ1-1; 7 bases fit TRBD1. The CDR3 has 15 residues. Per germline, CDR1 KGHSH and CDR2 LQKENI. After removal of 3 bases from V and 6 bases from J, the junction contained 10 bases not matched to a gene. CDR3 nucleotides: TGTGCCAGCTCACCGGGACAGACGGGGACCGCTGAAGCTTTCTTT. The encoded protein is CASSPGQTGTAEAFF.